This T cell receptor beta chain was observed in a study of blood T cell repertoires in COVID-19 (dated by TCRdb to the early 2020s). Some background on the complete study: Collaborator samples came from the United States, Italy and Spain and covered acute and convalescent phases of COVID-19. The material from the prospective study consisted of cDNA or gDNA derived from T cells, B-cell-depleted T cells, or PBMCs. Deeply sampled blood TCRbeta repertoires from subjects exposed to, actively infected with, or recovered from COVID-19 were included in the dataset. A freely available public database, intended as a resource for researchers studying the immune response to SARS-CoV-2, is where the repertoires were released. Samples were obtained from the ongoing ImmuneRACE study (first 160 participants) and from about 1,300 subjects provided by 6 global collaborators. Sample metadata almost always included a de-identified subject ID, COVID-19 status, age in years and sex. HLA class I and class II types, where available, came from metadata supplied by the sample provider rather than from assay-based typing.

TCRbeta CDR3 regions were amplified from genomic DNA using the immunoSEQ Assay, a bias-controlled multiplex PCR. Per the original workflow: The number of nucleated cells in each sample was estimated by amplification of reference gene primers within the assay. To quantify the absolute abundance of each unique TCRbeta CDR3 rearrangement, sequence reads were collapsed and filtered. Productive Simpson clonality was computed per sample as the square root of Simpson's diversity index over productive rearrangements. TCRdb mirrors the immuneACCESS table, restricted to in-frame sequences. Some clones are absent from its copies; in checked studies, under half trace to an unresolved V gene, and the reason for the others is unknown. V and J calls and clone size are those listed in that table; D and trimming were worked out from the DNA. In all, the sample holds hundreds of thousands of clones, and roughly 87% of those were seen once. Approximately 2% of the sample belongs to the ten largest clones.

Enrolling through a virtual design, the prospective study's participants ranged in age from roughly 18 to 89 years and lived across about two dozen United States geographic areas. To assign participants to cohorts, the prospective study relied on clinical history that participants themselves reported in a screening survey and a study questionnaire. In the prospective study, whole blood, serum and a nasopharyngeal or oropharyngeal swab were collected from each participant by mobile phlebotomists. Over a roughly 2-month period, participants in the prospective study had the option of providing additional blood draws and questionnaires. Before DNA extraction, prospective study blood samples were shipped either frozen or at room temperature. From the germline V gene (reference sequence), CDR1 is SEHNR and CDR2 is FQNEAQ. From the cysteine through the phenylalanine, the CDR3 covers 16 amino acids. The CDR3 DNA has 48 bases and is translated from base 1. V loses 3 bases at its end and J loses 5 bases; junction bases beyond the gene matches: 12.

This clone was detected once. Which antigen it targets is not known. Nothing much larger sits one base from this clone, and base qualities are not available. Study-wide conclusions, independent of this receptor: How much clinical and demographic metadata was included differed by source and by participant, and the metadata was provided uncurated.

The receptor comes from a middle-aged woman with acute COVID-19. This chain joins TRBV7-9 to TRBJ1-2; TRBD1 lines up with 7 middle nucleotides. The source material was PBMCs or T cells enriched from blood (not recorded which). Here is the DNA: TGTGCCAGCAGCTTCACGTCCACAGGGGATTGGTATGGCTACACCTTC. Translated, it reads CASSFTSTGDWYGYTF. The variable domain in full, with residues beyond the CDR3 obtained from the reference TRBV7-9 and TRBJ1-2 genes, is DTGVSQNPRHKITKRGQNVTFRCDPISEHNRLYWYRQTLGQGPEFLTYFQNEAQLEKSRLLSDRFSAERPKGSFSTLEIQRTEQGDSAMYLCASSFTSTGDWYGYTFGSGTRLTVV.